These T cell receptor beta chains were read from a single sample in a study of blood T cell repertoires in COVID-19. Libraries were prepared by immunoSEQ multiplex PCR; TCRdb keeps only in-frame clonotypes and omits some of them. Among fewer than 200,000 clones, 80% to 95% were seen once, and the ten largest hold about 0.54%. The specimen sequenced was peripheral blood. These receptors originate from a man aged 45-65 years with acute or convalescent COVID-19. The CDR3 runs from the conserved cysteine through the conserved F or W. D genes are given only for firm matches.

TRBJ2-5	TRBD1	TRBV27	CASSFTDRGESQYF	TGTGCCAGCAGTTTCACAGACAGGGGCGAATCCCAGTACTTC
TRBJ2-7	NA	TRBV9	CASSPRSWESYEQYF	TGTGCCAGCAGCCCCCGCAGTTGGGAGTCCTACGAGCAGTACTTC
TRBJ2-7	NA	TRBV21-1	CASSKSTGGQNSYEQYF	TGTGCCAGCAGCAAAAGTACCGGTGGACAGAACTCCTACGAGCAGTACTTC
TRBJ1-3	TRBD1	TRBV30	CARRDRGGGANTIYF	TGTGCCCGCCGGGACAGGGGTGGGGGAGCGAACACCATATATTTT
TRBJ2-5	TRBD1	TRBV11-2	CASSRGGLGTGQETQYF	TGTGCCAGCAGTCGTGGTGGCCTCGGGACAGGCCAAGAGACCCAGTACTTC
TRBJ2-7	NA	TRBV29-1	CSVLLGQGTSYEQYF	TGCAGCGTTCTCTTAGGTCAGGGGACCTCCTACGAGCAGTACTTC
TRBJ2-1	NA	TRBV18	CASSPSISGEPSYNEQFF	TGTGCCAGCTCACCAAGTATATCGGGGGAGCCCTCCTACAATGAGCAGTTCTTC
TRBJ2-1	TRBD2	TRBV27	CASSSLAGVYNEQFF	TGTGCCAGCAGTTCCCTAGCGGGGGTCTACAATGAGCAGTTCTTC
TRBJ1-4	NA	TRBV28	CASSLRQGNEKLFF	TGTGCCAGCAGTTTGAGGCAGGGAAATGAAAAACTGTTTTTT
TRBJ1-5	NA	TRBV19	CASSSVKSGNQPQHF	TGTGCCAGTAGTTCAGTAAAAAGTGGCAATCAGCCCCAGCATTTT
TRBJ1-5	NA	TRBV19	CATRGGSFGAFEYQPQHF	TGTGCCACTCGCGGAGGGTCTTTCGGGGCCTTTGAGTATCAGCCCCAGCATTTT